This is a list of T cell receptor beta chains from one sample in a study of HIV-infected patients and healthy controls. MiXCR, run by TCRdb on the 5' RACE reads, gives a single entry per CDR3 protein. The sample has 5,500 to 7,000 distinct CDR3 sequences, under 30% seen once. Material: blood, obtained before antiretroviral therapy. The origin of the receptors is an adult with HIV infection. The CDR3 runs from the conserved cysteine through the conserved F or W. D genes are given only for firm matches. Expanded clones get a size class; other rows say once, few or many, or leave the size out.

CASSLGTASRYGYTF,TGTGCCAGCAGTTTGGGAACAGCCTCTAGGTATGGCTACACCTTC,medium-sized,TRBV6-6,NA,TRBJ1-2
CASSQDWNTEAFF,TGTGCCAGCAGCCAGGATTGGAACACTGAAGCTTTCTTT,NA,TRBV7-3,NA,TRBJ1-1
CSVLREGNTIYF,TGCAGTGTACTCAGGGAGGGAAACACCATATATTTT,many,TRBV20-1,NA,TRBJ1-3
CASDRALSTGELFF,TGTGCCAGTGACAGGGCCCTCTCCACCGGGGAGCTGTTTTTT,few,TRBV19,TRBD1,TRBJ2-2
CASSLLKTGVEVYF,TGTGCCAGCAGTCTCCTTAAAACAGGGGTGGAGGTGTACTTC,NA,TRBV27,TRBD1,TRBJ2-7
CASSLSGLAQETQYF,TGTGCCAGCAGTTTATCGGGACTAGCCCAAGAGACCCAGTACTTC,medium-sized,TRBV27,TRBD2,TRBJ2-5
CSFGQPQHF,TGCAGCTTCGGACAGCCCCAGCATTTT,medium-sized,TRBV29-1,NA,TRBJ1-5
CASSPGRETEAFF,TGTGCCAGCAGCCCCGGCCGGGAGACTGAAGCTTTCTTT,NA,TRBV11-2,NA,TRBJ1-1
CASSSGGSSYEQYF,TGCGCCAGCTCGAGCGGGGGGTCCTCCTACGAGCAGTACTTC,few,TRBV5-1,TRBD2,TRBJ2-7
CASSLGALTSGGEGEQFF,TGTGCCAGCAGCTTGGGGGCCCTAACTAGCGGGGGCGAGGGTGAGCAGTTCTTC,many,TRBV5-5,TRBD2,TRBJ2-1
CAIPGWTGSYTF,TGTGCCATACCAGGGTGGACAGGGAGCTACACCTTC,NA,TRBV7-8,TRBD1,TRBJ1-2
CAISATGDVNYGYTF,TGTGCCATCAGTGCCACAGGGGACGTTAACTATGGCTACACCTTC,many,TRBV10-3,TRBD1,TRBJ1-2
CASSEPVFGGAEAFF,TGTGCCAGCAGTGAACCCGTCTTCGGGGGGGCTGAAGCTTTCTTT,medium-sized,TRBV6-4,NA,TRBJ1-1
CASSLGAATNYGYTF,TGTGCCAGCAGTTTAGGGGCAGCTACTAACTATGGCTACACCTTC,few,TRBV28,NA,TRBJ1-2
CASSLALGLNTEAFF,TGCGCCAGCAGCTTGGCTTTGGGGTTGAACACTGAAGCTTTCTTT,large,TRBV5-1,NA,TRBJ1-1
CASSRAGGAGDTQYF,TGTGCCAGCAGCCGCGCGGGGGGGGCGGGAGATACGCAGTATTTT,few,TRBV7-6,TRBD2,TRBJ2-3
CASSSQGFWGSYEQYF,TGTGCCAGCAGCAGCCAAGGGTTCTGGGGTTCCTACGAGCAGTACTTC,NA,TRBV7-2,NA,TRBJ2-7
CASSSNRADYNEQFF,TGTGCCAGCAGCTCCAACAGGGCGGATTACAATGAGCAGTTCTTC,medium-sized,TRBV7-2,NA,TRBJ2-1
CSARRLAWADTQYF,TGCAGTGCTAGACGACTAGCGTGGGCAGATACGCAGTATTTT,NA,TRBV20-1,TRBD2,TRBJ2-3
CATRGLRTSEAFF,TGTGCCACCAGGGGACTGAGAACAAGTGAAGCTTTCTTT,NA,TRBV24-1,NA,TRBJ1-1
CASSRAGVYTGELFF,TGTGCCAGCAGCCGGGCTGGGGTTTACACCGGGGAGCTGTTTTTT,few,TRBV3-1,NA,TRBJ2-2
CASSLPGLAGAQQFF,TGCGCCAGCAGCCTCCCCGGACTAGCGGGGGCTCAGCAGTTCTTC,medium-sized,TRBV4-3,TRBD2,TRBJ2-1
CAISESGQYEEQYF,TGTGCCATCAGTGAGAGCGGTCAGTATGAAGAGCAGTACTTC,NA,TRBV10-3,NA,TRBJ2-7
CASSKGGSGTGVEKLFF,TGTGCCAGCAGCAAAGGGGGATCCGGGACAGGGGTTGAAAAACTGTTTTTT,medium-sized,TRBV6-5,TRBD1,TRBJ1-4
CASSRAPGTGDFSETQYF,TGCGCCAGCAGTCGCGCACCCGGGACAGGGGACTTCTCGGAGACCCAGTACTTC,many,TRBV10-2,TRBD1,TRBJ2-5
CASSQWTVQETQYF,TGTGCCAGCAGCCAATGGACAGTTCAAGAGACCCAGTACTTC,many,TRBV3-1,NA,TRBJ2-5
CASSQDPGGAGDTQYF,TGCGCCAGCAGCCAAGATCCCGGGGGGGCCGGGGATACGCAGTATTTT,medium-sized,TRBV4-3,TRBD2,TRBJ2-3
CASSGPSGLEEYF,TGTGCCAGCAGTGGGCCATCGGGACTAGAGGAGTATTTT,many,TRBV27,TRBD2,TRBJ2-3
CASSAGTGHNYGYTF,TGTGCCAGCAGCGCTGGGACAGGACATAACTATGGCTACACCTTC,hyperexpanded,TRBV9,TRBD1,TRBJ1-2
CASSGAVGQPQHF,TGTGCCAGCAGTGGGGCAGTGGGTCAGCCCCAGCATTTT,NA,TRBV27,NA,TRBJ1-5
CASSLSAYYEQYF,TGTGCCAGCAGCTTGTCAGCCTACTACGAGCAGTACTTC,many,TRBV5-8,NA,TRBJ2-7
CASSLGRGVGYGYTF,TGTGCCAGCAGTTTAGGGAGGGGGGTAGGCTATGGCTACACCTTC,medium-sized,TRBV27,NA,TRBJ1-2
CASSLIGGTAVQPQHF,TGTGCCAGCAGCTTAATCGGAGGGACAGCTGTGCAGCCCCAGCATTTT,medium-sized,TRBV7-8,TRBD1,TRBJ1-5
CASHTLAEGAGYF,TGTGCGTCCCACACACTAGCGGAGGGGGCAGGGTACTTC,medium-sized,TRBV2,NA,TRBJ2-5
CASSIPGGGPYEQYF,TGTGCCAGCAGCATCCCCGGCGGGGGCCCCTACGAGCAGTACTTC,many,TRBV11-2,NA,TRBJ2-7
CASSFSASEAYEQYF,TGTGCCAGCAGCTTTTCGGCTAGCGAGGCCTACGAGCAGTACTTC,many,TRBV7-2,NA,TRBJ2-7
CASSPTSGGQGEQYF,TGCGCCAGCAGCCCTACTAGCGGGGGCCAAGGCGAGCAGTACTTC,medium-sized,TRBV5-1,TRBD2,TRBJ2-7
CASSFFGQGRSPLHF,TGTGCCAGCAGTTTTTTCGGACAGGGGCGGTCACCCCTCCACTTT,NA,TRBV6-5,TRBD1,TRBJ1-6
CASSIGGWTGEQYF,TGCGCCAGCTCGATAGGGGGATGGACGGGCGAGCAGTACTTC,many,TRBV4-1,NA,TRBJ2-7
CASSQEGSGGRDTQYF,TGCGCCAGCAGCCAAGAAGGGTCTGGAGGGAGGGATACGCAGTATTTT,NA,TRBV4-1,NA,TRBJ2-3